This TCR beta chain was identified during a study of lymphopenia after photon versus proton radiotherapy. Study conclusions and caveats: Post-nadir diversity loss with photons came from oligoclonal expansion, particularly CD8+ Temra cells. Authors raise, but do not show, better survival with proton therapy. Proton therapy kept repertoires fairly stable, unlike photons, which gained effector/memory cells.

Turning to this clone: Its antigen is not identified.

Looked up from germline, CDR1 is SGHAT and CDR2 is FQNNGV. The V and J ends lost 10 bases and 2 bases respectively, with 21 bases between them. The CDR3 loop spans 16 amino acids. Assay used: immunoSEQ multiplex PCR; TCRdb lists only in-frame clones, some missing. The sample has about 160,000 clones, more than 85% seen once. The V and J genes are TRBV11-2 and TRBJ2-4, with TRBD2 as a possible D gene (5 bases). This material consisted of peripheral blood, taken from a patient treated with photon-based radiotherapy. The TCR originated in a man aged 45-60 years with gastric cancer. The CDR3 sequence is CATGRAFSGTKNIQYF. DNA of the CDR3: TGTGCCACCGGCCGGGCTTTCTCGGGGACCAAAAACATTCAGTACTTC.